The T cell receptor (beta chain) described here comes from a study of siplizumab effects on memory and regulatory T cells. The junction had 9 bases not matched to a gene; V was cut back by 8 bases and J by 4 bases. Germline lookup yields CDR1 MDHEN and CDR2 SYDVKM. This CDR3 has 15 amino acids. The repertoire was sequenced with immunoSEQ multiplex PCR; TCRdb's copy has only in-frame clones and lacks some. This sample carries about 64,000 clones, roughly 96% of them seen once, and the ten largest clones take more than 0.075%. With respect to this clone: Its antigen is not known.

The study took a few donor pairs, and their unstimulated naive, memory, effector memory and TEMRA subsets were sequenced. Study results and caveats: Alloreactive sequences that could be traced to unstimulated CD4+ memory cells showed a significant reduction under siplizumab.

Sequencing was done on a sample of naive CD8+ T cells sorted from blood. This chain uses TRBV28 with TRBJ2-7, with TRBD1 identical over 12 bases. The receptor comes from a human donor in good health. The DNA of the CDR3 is TGTGCCAGCTATTCCGGGACAGGGGGCCGGTACGAGCAGTACTTC. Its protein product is CASYSGTGGRYEQYF.